Listed below are T cell receptor beta chains from one sample, sequenced in a study of T cell repertoires in cytomegalovirus infection. TCRdb recomputed calls from the reads with MiXCR, one row per CDR3 protein. Of some 700,000 distinct CDR3 sequences listed, roughly 35% were seen once; the top ten hold 2.8%. Sequencing was performed on PBMCs. The receptor source for this set is a human donor in good health (CMV status not recorded). Some clones in this sample may be carry-over from other donors' samples. Both conserved end residues are part of each CDR3. Each record gives: V gene, clone size, D gene, J gene, CDR3 protein, CDR3 DNA. The D gene is left open where the match is weak. The size of a clone is reported for some rows only, either as once, few or many, or as a class for expanded clones.

TRBV7-6	-	TRBD2	TRBJ2-3	CASSPSGGASTDTQYF	TGTGCCAGCAGTCCTAGCGGGGGGGCGAGCACAGATACGCAGTATTTT
TRBV7-2	-	TRBD1	TRBJ1-4	CASSSGTGEGEKLFF	TGTGCCAGCAGCTCCGGGACAGGGGAAGGGGAAAAACTGTTTTTT
TRBV29-1	-	TRBD1	TRBJ1-5	CSVRDSNQPQHF	TGCAGCGTCCGGGACAGTAATCAGCCCCAGCATTTT
TRBV7-4	-	-	TRBJ2-7	CASSFEQLGGSEQYF	TGTGCCAGCAGCTTTGAACAGCTTGGTGGTAGCGAGCAGTACTTC
TRBV28	-	-	TRBJ1-5	CASRGGQGRQPQHF	TGTGCCAGCAGGGGGGGGCAGGGCCGGCAGCCCCAGCATTTT
TRBV7-6	-	TRBD2	TRBJ2-5	CASSTGGGAAEAQYF	TGTGCTAGCAGCACGGGGGGGGGAGCAGCAGAGGCCCAGTACTTC
TRBV2	few	TRBD1	TRBJ1-1	CASSGTGGKTEAFF	TGTGCCAGCAGTGGGACAGGGGGCAAGACTGAAGCTTTCTTT
TRBV15	-	TRBD1	TRBJ1-6	CATSRPPRDRVNSPLHF	TGTGCCACCAGCAGGCCACCCCGGGACAGGGTTAATTCACCCCTCCACTTT
TRBV12-3/TRBV12-4	-	TRBD1	TRBJ2-7	CASSLGRAHDGETGLSSYEQYF	TGTGCCAGCAGTTTAGGAAGAGCTCACGACGGGGAGACAGGGCTCAGCTCCTACGAGCAGTACTTC
TRBV11-2	-	-	TRBJ2-5	CSSSQRGGLSETQYF	TGTTCCAGCAGCCAACGTGGAGGACTATCAGAGACCCAGTACTTC
TRBV12-3/TRBV12-4	many	-	TRBJ2-3	CASSSQLLGLDTQYF	TGTGCCAGCAGTTCCCAACTCCTAGGGTTAGATACGCAGTATTTT
TRBV10-1	-	-	TRBJ2-3	CSSSDGGAVTYTQYF	TGCTCCAGCAGTGATGGGGGGGCCGTGACATATACGCAGTATTTT
TRBV27	-	TRBD2	TRBJ2-7	CASAGLASNYEQYF	TGTGCCAGCGCGGGACTAGCGTCAAACTACGAGCAGTACTTC
TRBV5-6	-	-	TRBJ2-3	CASSFRKGRRSTDTQYF	TGTGCCAGCAGCTTCCGGAAGGGCCGCAGGTCCACAGATACGCAGTATTTT
TRBV6-1	-	-	TRBJ2-5	CASSYDRAFGDETQYF	TGTGCCAGCAGTTATGATAGGGCTTTCGGGGACGAGACCCAGTACTTC
TRBV12-3/TRBV12-4	-	TRBD2	TRBJ2-1	CASKRLAGASAASYTEQFF	TGTGCCAGCAAGAGACTAGCGGGGGCCTCAGCTGCCTCCTACACTGAGCAGTTCTTC
TRBV6-5	-	-	TRBJ1-5	CASSNRDGNQPQHF	TGTGCCAGCAGTAACAGGGATGGCAATCAGCCCCAGCATTTT
TRBV11-2	-	TRBD1	TRBJ2-3	CASSFRGQAPTDTQYF	TGTGCCAGCAGCTTTAGGGGACAGGCGCCCACAGATACGCAGTATTTT
TRBV12-3/TRBV12-4	-	TRBD1	TRBJ2-5	CASSFGTEETQYF	TGTGCCAGCAGTTTTGGGACAGAAGAGACCCAGTACTTC
TRBV19	few	-	TRBJ2-1	CASSIKAGSYNEQFF	TGTGCCAGTAGTATCAAGGCAGGTTCGTACAATGAGCAGTTCTTC
TRBV11-2	few	TRBD2	TRBJ2-3	CASSPAGGALDTQYF	TGTGCCAGCAGCCCGGCGGGGGGGGCCCTGGATACGCAGTATTTT
TRBV5-1	-	-	TRBJ1-2	CASSLRGVSAMDGYTF	TGCGCCAGCAGCTTGAGGGGGGTTTCAGCTATGGATGGCTACACCTTC
TRBV11-2	few	-	TRBJ1-3	CASSLLERPRNTIYF	TGTGCCAGCAGCTTATTAGAGCGCCCCCGAAACACCATATATTTT
TRBV28	-	-	TRBJ2-6	CASSTRNSGANVLTF	TGTGCCAGCAGTACGCGCAACTCTGGGGCCAACGTCCTGACTTTC
TRBV12-3/TRBV12-4	-	-	TRBJ1-5	CASSFRQGGQPQRF	TGTGCCAGCAGTTTTCGGCAGGGAGGCCAGCCCCAGCGTTTT
TRBV28	-	-	TRBJ1-1	CASRELGGRSEAFF	TGTGCCAGCAGGGAATTGGGCGGTAGGTCGGAAGCTTTCTTT
TRBV20-1	few	-	TRBJ1-2	CSARDGYGANYGYTF	TGCAGTGCTAGAGATGGTTACGGGGCTAACTATGGCTACACCTTC
TRBV7-2	-	-	TRBJ1-1	CASSPIGRPREAFF	TGTGCCAGCAGTCCCATTGGACGGCCCCGGGAAGCTTTCTTT
TRBV11-2	-	-	TRBJ2-7	CASSSQGIEQYF	TGTGCCAGCAGCTCCCAGGGTATAGAGCAGTACTTC
TRBV10-3	few	-	TRBJ2-2	CATTEGTNTGELFF	TGTGCCACCACAGAAGGTACAAACACCGGGGAGCTGTTTTTT
TRBV28	-	TRBD1	TRBJ1-4	CASRPQGAGEKLFF	TGTGCCAGCAGACCCCAGGGGGCGGGTGAAAAACTGTTTTTT
TRBV11-1	-	-	TRBJ1-3	CASSFGTEYSGNTIYF	TGTGCCAGCAGCTTCGGGACCGAGTACTCTGGAAACACCATATATTTT
TRBV28	-	-	TRBJ2-1	CASSFGGTFNEQFF	TGTGCCAGCAGTTTTGGCGGGACGTTCAATGAGCAGTTCTTC
TRBV20-1	-	TRBD1	TRBJ1-1	CSAREGQGLKEAFF	TGCAGTGCTAGAGAGGGACAGGGGCTCAAAGAAGCTTTCTTT
TRBV10-3	few	TRBD2	TRBJ2-5	CAISGAGTSGQETQYF	TGTGCCATCAGTGGCGCCGGGACTAGCGGGCAAGAGACCCAGTACTTC
TRBV27	few	TRBD1	TRBJ2-7	CASSSPSGGTGLHEQYF	TGTGCCAGCAGTTCCCCCTCGGGCGGGACAGGTCTCCACGAGCAGTACTTC
TRBV28	-	-	TRBJ2-2	CASRRPGQNTGELFF	TGTGCCAGCAGACGACCGGGACAGAACACCGGGGAGCTGTTTTTT
TRBV12-3/TRBV12-4	-	TRBD1	TRBJ1-4	CASRNFGTGVSEKLFF	TGTGCCAGCAGGAACTTCGGGACAGGTGTCAGTGAAAAACTGTTTTTT
TRBV7-2	many	-	TRBJ1-5	CASRLGQGSGQPQHF	TGTGCCAGCAGATTAGGGCAGGGGTCGGGGCAGCCCCAGCATTTT
TRBV28	-	TRBD2	TRBJ2-7	CASSSPGLAADEQYF	TGTGCCAGCAGTTCCCCGGGACTAGCGGCCGACGAGCAGTACTTC
TRBV7-2	many	-	TRBJ1-3	CASSLTGGSLIYF	TGTGCCAGCAGCTTGACAGGAGGGTCTCTCATATATTTT
TRBV5-5	-	TRBD1	TRBJ1-2	CASSKLPRTGGGWDTF	TGTGCCAGCAGCAAGCTACCCCGCACAGGGGGCGGGTGGGACACCTTC
TRBV7-2	many	TRBD1	TRBJ1-4	CASSLRTGFGSAGEKLFF	TGTGCCAGCAGCCTCAGGACAGGGTTTGGTTCAGCTGGGGAAAAACTGTTTTTT
TRBV28	few	TRBD1	TRBJ1-2	CASSRFGTGLRDTF	TGTGCCAGCAGCCGATTCGGGACAGGGCTAAGGGACACCTTC
TRBV5-4	-	TRBD1	TRBJ2-1	CASSFRTGPPYNEQFF	TGTGCCAGCAGCTTCCGGACAGGGCCCCCCTACAATGAGCAGTTCTTC
TRBV5-1	-	-	TRBJ2-2	CASSAGQRKNTGELFF	TGCGCCAGCAGCGCCGGACAGCGTAAGAACACCGGGGAGCTGTTTTTT
TRBV7-9	few	-	TRBJ2-5	CASSLDNSAETQYF	TGTGCCAGCAGCTTAGACAATTCAGCAGAGACCCAGTACTTC
TRBV6-1	few	TRBD1	TRBJ2-7	CASSDWDRGKDEQYF	TGTGCCAGCAGTGATTGGGACAGGGGAAAAGACGAGCAGTACTTC
TRBV6-9	-	TRBD2	TRBJ2-3	CASSYYSGGFTDTQYF	TGTGCCAGCAGTTATTACAGCGGGGGGTTCACAGATACGCAGTATTTT
TRBV14	-	-	TRBJ2-2	CASSQWQLTGELFF	TGTGCCAGCAGCCAGTGGCAGCTAACCGGGGAGCTGTTTTTT